This TCR beta chain derives from a study of shared clonotypes between healthy human individuals. Study-wide points: The represented genetic and exposure-history diversity was limited by the small number of donors. In general, naive subsets displayed greater estimated richness than memory subsets did.

In this sample, this clone turned up once. Its target is not known. The method was immunoSEQ multiplex PCR; TCRdb's version includes in-frame clones alone and lacks a portion of them. Here the sample spans around 700,000 clones, about 80% being singletons. The CDR3 is 17 residues long. In germline, CDR1 is SGHTA, CDR2 FQGTGA. Trimming took off 1 base at V and 3 bases at J, with 17 bases between the two ends. Material: memory CD4+ T cells sorted from blood. The subset is: CD45RA-negative fraction. This rearrangement joins TRBV7-3 to TRBJ2-3; tentatively, D is TRBD2 (6 bases). The TCR sequence derives from a woman aged 25 to 45 in good health. CDR3 amino acids: CASSLMGGAGPTDTQYF. Here the CDR3 DNA reads TGTGCCAGCAGCTTAATGGGTGGCGCGGGGCCTACAGATACGCAGTATTTT.